This T cell receptor beta chain was profiled in a study of technical replicates of blood from several donors. The table came from immunoSEQ multiplex PCR; TCRdb's copy has only in-frame clones and leaves some out. The data hold about 90,000 clones, with 85% to 95% observed a single time. Germline CDR1 SGHNT, CDR2 YYREEE (reference sequence). The CDR3 extends over 15 amino acids. Germline trimming cut 3 bases from V and 2 bases from J; bases unmatched to any gene: 3. The chain joins TRBV5-4 to TRBJ2-1; 9 bases align to TRBD1. Sequencing was done on a sample of T cells isolated from PBMCs. This receptor was obtained from a human donor in good health. The CDR3: CASSSGQGTYNEQFF. The CDR3 DNA sequence: TGTGCCAGCAGCTCGGGACAGGGTACCTACAATGAGCAGTTCTTC. Complete variable domain (other parts from reference TRBV5-4 and TRBJ2-1): ETGVTQSPTHLIKTRGQQVTLRCSSQSGHNTVSWYQQALGQGPQFIFQYYREEENGRGNFPPRFSGLQFPNYSSELNVNALELDDSALYLCASSSGQGTYNEQFFGPGTRLTVL.